This record concerns one T cell receptor beta chain sequence. Its target is not known. Germline values: CDR1 LNHDA, CDR2 SQIVND (reference sequence). V was pared by 5 bases and J by 1 base, with 11 bases between. This CDR3 has 14 residues. The table came from immunoSEQ multiplex PCR; TCRdb's copy has only in-frame clones and leaves some out. The table lists about 2 million clones, roughly 94% of them singletons. These data are taken from a study of shared clonotypes between healthy human individuals. At the level of the study: Researchers assigned three CD4 naive, three CD4 memory, two CD8 naive and one CD8 memory plate to each donor. Whole-study results and caveats: Naive subsets generally exceeded memory subsets in estimated richness.

The chain combines TRBV19 with TRBJ1-1; D not resolved. The sequenced sample was naive CD4+ T cells sorted from blood. The subset denotes: CD45RA+ positively selected. This clonotype was obtained from a man aged 18-30 years in good health. CDR3 protein: CASSGRTGNTEAFF. The CDR3 DNA sequence: TGTGCCAGTAGTGGCCGAACGGGGAACACTGAAGCTTTCTTT.